This TCR beta chain stems from a study of blood T cell repertoires in COVID-19. Whole-study context: There were acute and convalescent COVID-19 samples, and they came from the United States, Italy and Spain.

Sequencing was performed with immunoSEQ multiplex PCR; in TCRdb, only in-frame clones are kept and a portion is missing. The sample records approximately 450,000 clones, more than 80% being singletons. V was trimmed by 10 bases and J by 2 bases, leaving 16 bases between them. This CDR3 contains 14 residues. The germline V gene has CDR1 ENHRY and CDR2 SYGVKD. The specimen was PBMCs or T cells enriched from blood (not recorded which). V gene TRBV10-3 combines with J gene TRBJ2-3; D may be TRBD1 (5 bases). The receptor was isolated from a young man who had recovered from COVID-19. The CDR3 coding sequence is TGTGCCAGCGAGACAGCTGCTGACACAGATACGCAGTATTTT. It codes for CASETAADTDTQYF.